This T cell receptor (beta chain) was recorded in a study of blood T cells in healthy people across ages. Looked up from germline, CDR1 is SGDLS and CDR2 is YYNGEE. CDR3 length: 15 amino acids. V was pared by 4 bases and J by 2 bases, with 14 bases between. With each sample, at least 5.5 micrograms of total RNA were extracted. A second PCR, run for roughly 7 to 12 cycles, used a sample-barcoded 5' primer plus a J-beta primer mix. A tag from a template-switch adaptor with 12 random nucleotides marked each cDNA molecule. MiXCR was run by TCRdb on the 5' RACE reads, yielding one entry per CDR3 protein. The data show hundreds of thousands of distinct CDR3 sequences, 58% seen once.

Sequenced material: blood. The TCR was taken from a man aged 60 to 69 in good health. V is TRBV9 and J is TRBJ2-3, with D possibly TRBD2 on 6 matching bases. The CDR3, as DNA: TGTGCCAGCAGCCCACGACTAGGTAACACAGATACGCAGTATTTT. The encoded protein is CASSPRLGNTDTQYF. The full variable domain, with the rest looked up from reference TRBV9 and TRBJ2-3, is DSGVTQTPKHLITATGQRVTLRCSPRSGDLSVYWYQQSLDQGLQFLIQYYNGEERAKGNILERFSAQQFPDLHSELNLSSLELGDSALYFCASSPRLGNTDTQYFGPGTRLTVL.